This T cell receptor (beta chain) was recorded in a study of T-cell memory formation after mild COVID-19. About the study: Most TCR clusters belonged to a single donor. General study results and limits: Contracting clones from day 15 to 85 had balanced CD4/CD8; later expanders favoured CD4+.

Using its own MiXCR run on the 5' RACE reads, TCRdb lists one record per CDR3 protein. The sample yields hundreds of thousands of distinct CDR3 sequences, about a fifth seen once. This clonotype was seen more than once but under ten times. Its antigen remains unidentified. The CDR3 has 16 residues. Germline V lookup: CDR1 LNHDA, CDR2 SQIVND (reference sequence). V trimming: 5 bases; J trimming: 2 bases; junction bases outside the gene matches: 5. This sequence joins TRBV19 and TRBJ1-5, with 11 bases that match TRBD1. Specimen: PBMCs or a T cell subset sorted from them (not recorded which). The sequence was collected from an adult woman who had mild COVID-19 (a few samples of this study predate the infection). Cell type and time point are not known. CDR3 DNA: TGTGCCAGTAGTCCTCGGACAGGGGGCGGCAATCAGCCCCAGCATTTT. Its translation: CASSPRTGGGNQPQHF.